This is a list of T cell receptor beta chains from one sample in a study of blood T cell repertoires in COVID-19. TCRdb keeps only in-frame clones here, not all; method: immunoSEQ multiplex PCR. The table lists fewer than 95,000 clones, approximately 80% of them singletons, with around 13% in the top ten. Sequencing used peripheral blood. The source is a human donor in a cohort sampled during active COVID-19. The CDR3 runs from the conserved cysteine through the conserved F or W. The order of the fields is CDR3 protein, CDR3 DNA, D gene, clone size, J gene, V gene. A D gene is named only where the DNA matches it firmly. Some rows mark clone size as missing; the rest say once, few, many or name a class of expanded clone.

CASSLLGTGGPNEQFF | TGTGCCAGCAGCTTGCTCGGGACAGGGGGCCCGAATGAGCAGTTCTTC | TRBD1 | - | TRBJ2-1 | TRBV7-3
CASGFYGSPDRAYGYTF | TGTGCTAGTGGTTTCTATGGCTCCCCGGACAGGGCCTATGGCTACACCTTC | TRBD1 | once | TRBJ1-2 | TRBV12-5
CASSLGAGGAYTEAFF | TGCGCCAGCAGCTTGGGTGCAGGGGGCGCGTACACTGAAGCTTTCTTT | TRBD1 | - | TRBJ1-1 | TRBV5-1
CASSLAARVGEQYF | TGCGCCAGCAGCTTGGCAGCCAGGGTTGGTGAGCAGTACTTC | - | few | TRBJ2-7 | TRBV5-1
CATRQGSNQPQHF | TGTGCCACGAGACAGGGGAGCAATCAGCCCCAGCATTTT | TRBD1 | - | TRBJ1-5 | TRBV2
CASSEGQGLTEAFF | TGTGCCAGCAGTGAAGGGCAGGGTCTAACTGAAGCTTTCTTT | - | - | TRBJ1-1 | TRBV2
CASGPAGGNNEQYF | TGCGCCAGCGGCCCCGCGGGGGGAAACAACGAGCAGTACTTC | TRBD2 | - | TRBJ2-7 | TRBV5-1
CASTRWAGGSSTDTQYF | TGTGCCAGTACTCGTTGGGCCGGGGGTTCTAGCACAGATACGCAGTATTTT | - | - | TRBJ2-3 | TRBV19
CAINSGGLGNTGELFF | TGTGCCATCAACTCAGGGGGTTTGGGGAACACCGGGGAGCTGTTTTTT | TRBD1 | once | TRBJ2-2 | TRBV10-3
CASSSYRGQNSYEQYF | TGTGCCAGCAGCTCGTACAGGGGCCAAAACTCCTACGAGCAGTACTTC | TRBD1 | few | TRBJ2-7 | TRBV11-2
CASSIDSAGRNTEAFF | TGTGCCAGTAGTATAGACTCGGCAGGGCGCAACACTGAAGCTTTCTTT | - | - | TRBJ1-1 | TRBV19
CASSLAGSTGLETQYF | TGTGCCAGCAGCTTGGCCGGTAGTACGGGACTGGAGACCCAGTACTTC | - | - | TRBJ2-5 | TRBV5-4
CASIPPRGRGSQVTQYF | TGTGCCAGCATCCCCCCGCGGGGCAGGGGGTCTCAGGTGACCCAGTACTTC | - | - | TRBJ2-5 | TRBV7-8
CASREDLAEQFF | TGTGCCAGCAGAGAGGACCTAGCGGAGCAGTTCTTC | - | - | TRBJ2-1 | TRBV12-3/TRBV12-4
CASSLDRGVYMNTEAFF | TGTGCCAGCAGCTTGGACAGGGGGGTCTACATGAACACTGAAGCTTTCTTT | TRBD1 | - | TRBJ1-1 | TRBV5-6
CASGEWGGTDTQYF | TGTGCCAGCGGAGAATGGGGGGGAACAGATACGCAGTATTTT | TRBD2 | - | TRBJ2-3 | TRBV19
CASSLVGSGGGNEQYF | TGCGCCAGCAGCTTGGTCGGTAGCGGGGGTGGAAACGAGCAGTACTTC | TRBD2 | - | TRBJ2-7 | TRBV5-1
CASSDQGQTNEKLFF | TGTGCCAGCAGTGACCAGGGACAGACTAATGAAAAACTGTTTTTT | TRBD1 | - | TRBJ1-4 | TRBV2
CASTPTGSIVYNEQFF | TGTGCCAGTACACCCACAGGATCCATCGTATACAATGAGCAGTTCTTC | - | - | TRBJ2-1 | TRBV19
CATSRPPDRALNTEAFF | TGTGCCACCAGCAGACCTCCGGACAGGGCCCTGAACACTGAAGCTTTCTTT | TRBD1 | - | TRBJ1-1 | TRBV15
CASSYTGDLNTEAFF | TGCGCCAGCAGCTATACAGGGGATTTGAACACTGAAGCTTTCTTT | TRBD1 | - | TRBJ1-1 | TRBV4-1
CASSKISPGTGFNQPQHF | TGTGCCAGCAGCAAAATAAGCCCCGGGACAGGATTCAATCAGCCCCAGCATTTT | - | - | TRBJ1-5 | TRBV21-1
CAWKRQGATTGELFF | TGTGCCTGGAAAAGACAGGGGGCGACCACCGGGGAGCTGTTTTTT | TRBD1 | - | TRBJ2-2 | TRBV30
CASSPAGNQPQHF | TGTGCCAGCTCACCCGCGGGAAATCAGCCCCAGCATTTT | - | - | TRBJ1-5 | TRBV18
CASKINPGTGSNAEAFF | TGTGCCAGCAAGATAAATCCCGGGACAGGGTCTAATGCTGAAGCTTTCTTT | TRBD1 | once | TRBJ1-1 | TRBV27
CASSLAGTGGTYGYTF | TGTGCCAGCAGCTTGGCGGGGACAGGGGGAACTTATGGCTACACCTTC | TRBD1 | once | TRBJ1-2 | TRBV5-4
CSASMARNSPLHF | TGCAGTGCTAGTATGGCTAGAAATTCACCCCTCCACTTT | - | - | TRBJ1-6 | TRBV20-1
CASSFTGSSYNSPLHF | TGCGCCAGCAGCTTTACAGGGAGCTCCTATAATTCACCCCTCCACTTT | - | - | TRBJ1-6 | TRBV5-1
CASSSQQGPYGYTF | TGTGCCAGCAGCTCACAACAGGGTCCCTATGGCTACACCTTC | - | - | TRBJ1-2 | TRBV9
CASSQDREGWETQYF | TGTGCCAGCAGCCAAGATAGGGAGGGTTGGGAGACCCAGTACTTC | TRBD2 | - | TRBJ2-5 | TRBV3-1/TRBV3-2
CASSVPARGGLDEQYF | TGCGCCAGCAGCGTACCGGCGCGGGGGGGCCTCGACGAGCAGTACTTC | TRBD2 | few | TRBJ2-7 | TRBV5-1
CASSDGQGTDTQYF | TGTGCCAGCAGCGACGGACAGGGAACAGATACGCAGTATTTT | TRBD1 | - | TRBJ2-3 | TRBV7-2
CASSRRQDREKLFF | TGTGCCAGCAGCCGAAGACAGGACCGGGAAAAACTGTTTTTT | - | - | TRBJ1-4 | TRBV7-8
CSGGQGGSEQYF | TGCAGCGGAGGACAGGGTGGTAGCGAGCAGTACTTC | TRBD1 | - | TRBJ2-7 | TRBV29-1
CASSRAGLANSDTQYF | TGCGCCAGCAGCCGAGCGGGACTAGCGAACTCAGATACGCAGTATTTT | TRBD2 | - | TRBJ2-3 | TRBV4-1
CASSLAGALHQPQHF | TGTGCCAGCAGTTTAGCAGGGGCCCTCCATCAGCCCCAGCATTTT | - | - | TRBJ1-5 | TRBV28
CASSLGTGTNSPLHF | TGTGCCAGCTCACTGGGGACAGGGACAAACTCACCCCTCCACTTT | TRBD1 | - | TRBJ1-6 | TRBV18